The 22 T cell receptor beta chains reported below all come from one sample, sequenced in a study of shared clonotypes between healthy human individuals. Here immunoSEQ multiplex PCR was the method, and the copy in TCRdb shows in-frame clones only, minus some. The sample includes hundreds of thousands of clones, around 92% of them seen just once. CD45RO negativity and positive selection for CCR7 defined naive CD8 cells, a population that excluded terminally differentiated effector memory CD45RA+ cells. Sample: naive CD8+ T cells sorted from blood. These receptors were obtained from a man aged 25-40 years in good health.

The rearrangement uses TRBV9 and TRBJ2-1, with D possibly being TRBD2 (6 bases). The CDR3 extends over 14 amino acids. V lost 3 bases, J lost 1 base, and 8 bases lay in between. Germline V gene lookup returns CDR1 SGDLS and CDR2 YYNGEE. This CDR3 reads CASSGGESYNEQFF. The CDR3 coding sequence is TGTGCCAGCAGCGGCGGGGAATCCTACAATGAGCAGTTCTTC.

This clone was picked up one time. This rearrangement joins TRBV6-1 to TRBJ2-7; 7 nucleotides line up with TRBD1. The germline V gene has CDR1 MNHNS and CDR2 SASEGT. V gave up 2 bases and J gave up 4 bases; unmatched junction bases: 8. The CDR3 has 15 residues. CDR3 in amino acids: CASSEWTGSRYEQYF. The CDR3 DNA sequence: TGTGCCAGCAGTGAATGGACAGGCTCGCGGTACGAGCAGTACTTC.

The sample holds one count of this clone. The J gene is TRBJ1-1, the V gene TRBV7-9, with D perhaps TRBD1 (5 bases). V lost 4 bases, J lost 3 bases, and 21 bases lay in between. This CDR3 has 17 amino acids. Germline CDR1 is SEHNR and CDR2 is FQNEAQ (reference sequence). The CDR3 sequence is CASSSILRGMSDTEAFF. CDR3 nucleotide sequence: TGTGCCAGCAGCTCTATTTTGCGGGGGATGAGTGACACTGAAGCTTTCTTT.

The chain combines TRBV10-3 with TRBJ1-1; no firm D call. The germline gives CDR1 ENHRY, CDR2 SYGVKD. Trimming pared 5 bases from V and 3 bases from J, leaving 16 bases between. The CDR3 is 15 residues long. The CDR3 is CAISTRASRDTEAFF. The DNA of the CDR3 is TGTGCCATCAGTACTCGGGCCTCAAGGGACACTGAAGCTTTCTTT.

The chain employs TRBV6-1 and TRBJ2-5; the D gene is possibly TRBD2 (5 bases). Germline V gene data show CDR1 as MNHNS and CDR2 as SASEGT. V lost 4 bases, J lost 5 bases, and 14 bases lay in between. This CDR3 comprises 14 residues. In DNA form, the CDR3 reads TGTGCCAGCAGTGTAAACGGAGGAAAGGAGACCCAGTACTTC. It codes for CASSVNGGKETQYF.

The genes are TRBV5-6 and TRBJ1-2; D possibly corresponds to TRBD1 (6 bases). V was shortened by 3 bases and J by 8 bases, with 20 bases between the two germline ends. Per germline, CDR1 SGHDT and CDR2 YYEEEE. The CDR3 consists of 15 residues. CDR3: CASSYGRGSAQGYTF. The CDR3 coding sequence is TGTGCCAGCAGCTATGGCAGGGGATCCGCGCAAGGCTACACCTTC.

The chain combines TRBV18 with TRBJ2-7; a weak D match, TRBD2 (6 bases). V was clipped by 1 base and J by 3 bases, with 10 bases between them. CDR1 and CDR2 from the germline V gene are KGHSH and LQKENI. CDR3 length: 14 residues. CDR3 coding DNA: TGTGCCAGCTCACCACGTGCTAGCGACTACGAGCAGTACTTC. It specifies CASSPRASDYEQYF.

This chain connects TRBV25-1 to TRBJ1-1; D gene uncertain. Germline values: CDR1 MGHDK, CDR2 SYGVNS. CDR3 length equals 14 residues. Trimming cost V 3 bases and J 5 bases, with 13 bases left between them. CDR3 loop: CASSDYSGRTEAFF. In nucleotides, the CDR3 is TGTGCCAGCAGTGACTATTCTGGGAGGACTGAAGCTTTCTTT.

The rearrangement joins TRBV28 to TRBJ2-7; 8 bases line up with TRBD1. The J segment lost 2 bases and the V segment lost 6 bases, leaving 6 bases of the junction unmatched. The germline CDR1 and CDR2 sequences are MDHEN and SYDVKM. The CDR3 has 14 amino acids. CDR3 amino acids: CASRSGTGTYEQYF. Written as DNA, the CDR3 is TGTGCCAGCAGATCCGGGACAGGAACCTACGAGCAGTACTTC.

V usage is TRBV18 and J usage is TRBJ2-1; D is undetermined. Trimming shortened V by 2 bases and J by 4 bases, and 9 bases separated the two germline ends. The CDR3 totals 14 residues. CDR1 and CDR2 from the germline V gene are KGHSH and LQKENI. The CDR3 here is CASSPTTRYNEQFF. CDR3 sequence (DNA): TGTGCCAGCTCACCAACAACACGATACAATGAGCAGTTCTTC.

The chain joins TRBV29-1 to TRBJ2-1; D unclear. Germline lookup yields CDR1 SQVTM and CDR2 ANQGSEA. The CDR3 totals 14 residues. Trimming took off 7 bases at V and 6 bases at J, with 19 bases between the two ends. The CDR3 region is CSALKRAIGNEQFF. The CDR3 DNA reads as TGCAGCGCTTTAAAGCGAGCGATCGGCAATGAGCAGTTCTTC.

V gene TRBV28 combines with J gene TRBJ2-6; weak D call: TRBD1 (5 bases). This CDR3 is built from 19 residues. Germline V lookup: CDR1 MDHEN, CDR2 SYDVKM. Trimming pared 4 bases from V and 0 bases from J, leaving 19 bases between. CDR3 sequence (DNA): TGTGCCAGCAGTTCATATACCCAGGGATCCCTCTCTGGGGCCAACGTCCTGACTTTC. Its protein is CASSSYTQGSLSGANVLTF.

J is TRBJ1-1 and V is TRBV18; no clear D gene. The germline CDR1 and CDR2 sequences are KGHSH and LQKENI. Deletions cut 3 bases from V and 5 bases from J, with 7 bases between. There are 12 residues in the CDR3. As DNA, the CDR3 is TGTGCCAGCTCACCCGGGCGGACTGAAGCTTTCTTT. It is translated as CASSPGRTEAFF.

This chain joins TRBV11-2 and TRBJ2-5, with D possibly being TRBD1 (6 bases). The CDR3 length is 14 residues. Trimming removed 1 base from V and 2 bases from J, with 8 bases in between. The germline V gene encodes CDR1 SGHAT and CDR2 FQNNGV. The CDR3 loop reads CASSLGTEQETQYF. In nucleotides, the CDR3 is TGTGCCAGCAGCTTAGGGACAGAGCAAGAGACCCAGTACTTC. The complete variable domain, with remaining parts taken from reference TRBV11-2 and TRBJ2-5, reads EAGVAQSPRYKIIEKRQSVAFWCNPISGHATLYWYQQILGQGPKLLIQFQNNGVVDDSQLPKDRFSAERLKGVDSTLKIQPAKLEDSAVYLCASSLGTEQETQYFGPGTRLLVL.

The chain carries TRBV5-1 and TRBJ2-7; D may be TRBD1 (5 bases). The CDR3 runs to 13 residues. V was shortened by 0 bases and J by 3 bases, with 7 bases between the two germline ends. Germline V CDR1 and CDR2: SGHRS, YFSETQ. The DNA of the CDR3 is TGCGCCAGCAGCTTGGAGACAGTCTACGAGCAGTACTTC. This codes for CASSLETVYEQYF.

The chain is built from TRBV5-4 and TRBJ1-1; D gene ambiguous. V was cut by 5 bases and J by 7 bases, with 15 bases left in between. This CDR3 comprises 13 residues. CDR1 is SGHNT, CDR2 YYREEE, per germline (reference sequence). The CDR3 region is CASSLPGGSEAFF. Here the CDR3 DNA reads TGTGCCAGCAGTTTGCCCGGAGGGAGTGAAGCTTTCTTT.

This rearrangement joins TRBV11-2 to TRBJ1-2, with a possible D match to TRBD1 (5 bases). The CDR3 sequence is 14 residues long. Trimming shortened V by 2 bases and J by 4 bases, and 11 bases separated the two germline ends. CDR1 is SGHAT and CDR2 is FQNNGV in the germline V gene. In nucleotides, the CDR3 is TGTGCCAGCAGCTTACAGGGACTTGGCTATGGCTACACCTTC. Protein: CASSLQGLGYGYTF.

The chain has TRBV5-6 and TRBJ2-2; TRBD2 matches at 7 bases. Germline V gives CDR1 SGHDT, CDR2 YYEEEE. CDR3 size: 15 residues. V shed 9 bases, J shed 6 bases, and the junction held 14 bases outside the gene matches. The CDR3 sequence: CATNWAGASPGELFF. CDR3 nucleotide sequence: TGTGCCACTAACTGGGCGGGAGCCTCCCCCGGGGAGCTGTTTTTT. The variable domain in full, with the rest retrieved from reference TRBV5-6 and TRBJ2-2, is DAGVTQSPTHLIKTRGQQVTLRCSPKSGHDTVSWYQQALGQGPQFIFQYYEEEERQRGNFPDRFSGHQFPNYSSELNVNALLLGDSALYLCATNWAGASPGELFFGEGSRLTVL.

The chain has TRBV27 and TRBJ2-6; no reliable D call. V was cut by 2 bases and J by 2 bases, with 13 bases left in between. The CDR3 has 17 residues. Germline lookup yields CDR1 MNHEY and CDR2 SMNVEV (reference sequence). CDR3 in DNA: TGTGCCAGCAGTTTACGTCTCCCGGGCGCTGGGGCCAACGTCCTGACTTTC. Its protein is CASSLRLPGAGANVLTF.

The chain uses TRBV7-9 and TRBJ1-1; D remains unclear. Per germline, CDR1 SEHNR and CDR2 FQNEAQ (reference sequence). This CDR3 comprises 15 residues. V lost 3 bases and J lost 0, with 11 bases in between. CDR3 bases: TGTGCCAGCAGCTTTTCGGATGTCATGAACACTGAAGCTTTCTTT. Its protein product is CASSFSDVMNTEAFF.

The V gene is TRBV27, the J gene TRBJ2-7; possibly TRBD1 or TRBD2 for D (6 bases each). V dropped 4 bases and J dropped 5 bases, with 27 bases sitting between them. CDR1 is MNHEY, CDR2 SMNVEV, per germline (reference sequence). This CDR3 is built from 18 residues. This CDR3 reads CASSYRVYRGEEVNEQYF. CDR3 nucleotides: TGTGCCAGCAGTTACAGGGTTTACCGAGGGGAGGAGGTAAACGAGCAGTACTTC.

The CDR3 region has the DNA TGTGCCAGCAGTGAGACGCTAGACAGGGGGCGCGCCTATGGCTACACCTTC. Its protein product is CASSETLDRGRAYGYTF. This chain uses TRBV2 with TRBJ1-2; TRBD1 matches at 10 bases. CDR1 is SNHLY and CDR2 is FYNNEI in the germline V gene. The CDR3 contains 17 residues. With 3 bases clipped from V and 4 bases from J, the junction kept 11 bases outside the gene matches.